This T cell receptor beta chain appears in the sequencing data of a study of blood T cell repertoires in COVID-19. About the study: The study drew acute and convalescent COVID-19 samples from the United States, Italy and Spain.

The germline CDR1 and CDR2 sequences are MNHEY and SVGAGI. J lost 4 bases, V lost 8 bases, and 4 bases had no gene match. The CDR3 runs to 14 residues. Sequencing was performed with immunoSEQ multiplex PCR; in TCRdb, only in-frame clones are kept and a portion is missing. Altogether tens of thousands of clones are present, 88% being singletons, with the ten largest covering over 9%. V and J are TRBV6-5 and TRBJ1-6; 8 bases are a match to TRBD1. Sequencing used PBMCs or T cells enriched from blood (not recorded which). The origin of this receptor is a woman aged 40 to 50 who had recovered from COVID-19. CDR3 protein: CASGTGIYNSPLHF. The CDR3 region has the DNA TGTGCCAGCGGGACAGGAATTTATAATTCACCCCTCCACTTT.